Presented here are 26 T cell receptor beta chains from one specimen sequenced in a study of cytomegalovirus exposure and HLA in healthy donors. Use of 60 Vbeta and 13 Jbeta primers characterized the PCR. Clones were sequenced by immunoSEQ multiplex PCR, and TCRdb holds only the in-frame ones, with some missing. The sample lists 150,000 to 250,000 clones, roughly four fifths occurring once. Sequenced sample: PBMCs. All receptors come from a boy between 2 and 10 years old in good health and CMV-seronegative.

This chain links TRBV5-1 with TRBJ2-1; TRBD2 matches 12 bases. CDR3 length equals 16 residues. The V segment lost 4 bases and the J segment 3 bases; nucleotides outside the gene matches: 5. The germline V gene encodes CDR1 SGHRS and CDR2 YFSETQ. The CDR3 spells CASSTWTSGDYNEQFF. Here the CDR3 DNA reads TGCGCCAGCAGCACCTGGACTAGCGGGGACTACAATGAGCAGTTCTTC.

This rearrangement joins TRBV4-3 to TRBJ2-3; TRBD2 matches 9 bases. Germline assignment: CDR1 LGHNA and CDR2 YSLEER. This CDR3 has 16 residues. The trim removed 1 base at V and 9 bases at J, leaving 11 bases unmatched. The CDR3 here is CASSQGGGGAWGTQYF. CDR3 DNA sequence: TGCGCCAGCAGCCAAGGGGGCGGGGGGGCCTGGGGCACGCAGTATTTT.

As for this clone: The junction shows a germline mismatch at one end, possibly a read error. The chain carries TRBV6-1 and TRBJ1-2; a weak D match, TRBD1 (5 bases). Germline V gives CDR1 MNHNS, CDR2 SASEGT. This CDR3 comprises 13 residues. In DNA, the CDR3 is TGTGCCGGCAGGGTTGGGAGTCGCTATGGCTACACCTTC. Amino acid sequence: CAGRVGSRYGYTF.

The chain recombines TRBV5-1 with TRBJ2-7; maybe TRBD1 (5 bases). Germline-derived CDR1 and CDR2 are SGHRS and YFSETQ. The CDR3 covers 14 residues. Between the trimmed V and J ends, which lost 4 bases and 5 bases, there was a span of 16 bases. CDR3 protein: CASSPKAGIDEQYF. As DNA, the CDR3 is TGCGCCAGCAGCCCGAAGGCAGGGATCGACGAGCAGTACTTC.

The rearrangement links TRBV7-2 to TRBJ2-1; TRBD2 aligns across 13 bases. Trimming took 5 bases from V and 6 from J; bases not matched to a gene: 13. The germline gives CDR1 SGHTA, CDR2 FQGNSA. CDR3 length: 18 amino acids. For the CDR3, the DNA is TGTGCCAGCAGCGCGGGACTAGCGGGGCCTTATACCCTCAATGAGCAGTTCTTC. Its protein product is CASSAGLAGPYTLNEQFF. The variable domain in full, with the rest retrieved from reference TRBV7-2 and TRBJ2-1, is GAGVSQSPSNKVTEKGKDVELRCDPISGHTALYWYRQSLGQGLEFLIYFQGNSAPDKSGLPSDRFSAERTGGSVSTLTIQRTQQEDSAVYLCASSAGLAGPYTLNEQFFGPGTRLTVL.

In regard to this clone: An end of the junction does not agree with germline; a read error may underlie this. The sample contains more than one DNA sequence encoding this CDR3. CDR3 nucleotides: TGCAGCGCTAGAGTTGGCCTCGAGCAGTACTTC. This encodes CSARVGLEQYF. This chain uses TRBV20-1 with TRBJ2-7; D is unclear. This CDR3 comprises 11 residues. Germline V gene lookup returns CDR1 DFQATT and CDR2 SNEGSKA (reference sequence).

This chain connects TRBV2 to TRBJ1-1, with D perhaps matching TRBD1 (6 bases). Germline V CDR1 and CDR2: SNHLY, FYNNEI. The length of the CDR3 is 14 residues. V shed 6 bases and J shed 6 bases, with 17 bases lying between them. CDR3 residues: CASRATGFRAEAFF. The CDR3 DNA reads TGTGCCAGCAGAGCAACAGGGTTCAGGGCTGAAGCTTTCTTT. Looking up the rest from reference TRBV2 and TRBJ1-1 gives the full variable domain: EPEVTQTPSHQVTQMGQEVILRCVPISNHLYFYWYRQILGQKVEFLVSFYNNEISEKSEIFDDQFSVERPDGSNFTLKIRSTKLEDSAMYFCASRATGFRAEAFFGQGTRLTVV.

The chain uses TRBV5-1 and TRBJ2-7; the D gene is possibly TRBD2 (6 bases). Trimming removed 4 bases at V and 7 bases at J, with 18 bases between. This CDR3 is built from 14 residues. Germline V gene sequence: CDR1 SGHRS, CDR2 YFSETQ. CDR3 DNA sequence: TGCGCCAGCAGCCCTGAGCCCCTGGGGGGTGAGCAGTACTTC. Its translation: CASSPEPLGGEQYF.

The chain employs TRBV4-3 and TRBJ1-2, with 7 bases that match TRBD1. The V and J ends lost 0 bases and 4 bases, in that order; junction bases with no gene match: 5. CDR1 is LGHNA, CDR2 YSLEER, per germline. The CDR3 length is 15 residues. The CDR3 nucleotides are TGCGCCAGCAGCCAAGAACCGACAGGGAGCTATGGCTACACCTTC. Translation gives CASSQEPTGSYGYTF.

The chain has TRBV4-3 and TRBJ1-2; 8 positions agree with TRBD1. This CDR3 contains 16 residues. CDR1 is LGHNA and CDR2 is YSLEER in the germline V gene. The V segment lost 0 bases and the J segment 4 bases; nucleotides outside the gene matches: 7. The CDR3 DNA reads as TGCGCCAGCAGCCAAGATGTGGACAGGGAGGCCTATGGCTACACCTTC. Residues: CASSQDVDREAYGYTF.

The chain links TRBV4-2 to TRBJ2-7; 9 nucleotides line up with TRBD2. Germline CDR1 reads LGHNA; CDR2 reads YNFKEQ. Trimming cost V 0 bases and J 3 bases; bases outside gene matches: 6. The CDR3 has 16 residues. This CDR3 is CASSQDRLAGFYEQYF. The CDR3 nucleotides are TGTGCCAGCAGCCAAGATCGGCTAGCGGGGTTCTACGAGCAGTACTTC.

The V call is TRBV11-2, the J call TRBJ2-3; D may be TRBD1 (7 bases). Per the germline V gene, CDR1 is SGHAT and CDR2 is FQNNGV. V gave up 6 bases and J gave up 4 bases, with 17 bases separating them. This CDR3 is built from 15 residues. In DNA form, the CDR3 reads TGTGCCAGCAGGTGGCGCAGGGGGGAGGCAGATACGCAGTATTTT. Its translation is CASRWRRGEADTQYF.

This clone was counted only a few times. The same CDR3 can be traced to other DNA sequences in this sample. The rearrangement links TRBV21-1 to TRBJ2-7; the tabulated D call, TRBD1, remains unverified against the DNA. TRBV21-1 is classified as a pseudogene. This CDR3 is 14 amino acids long. The CDR3 loop reads CASSRDRVRHEQYF. The CDR3 DNA sequence: TGTGCCAGCAGCAGAGACAGGGTGAGGCACGAGCAGTACTTC.

V gene TRBV5-6 combines with J gene TRBJ1-1; TRBD1 is a possible D gene (5 bases). The CDR3 sequence is 15 residues long. In germline, CDR1 is SGHDT, CDR2 YYEEEE. V was cut by 2 bases and J by 0 bases, with 11 bases left in between. The CDR3: CASSFRGPMNTEAFF. The CDR3 nucleotides read TGTGCCAGCAGCTTTAGGGGCCCCATGAACACTGAAGCTTTCTTT. Based on the CDR3 plus reference TRBV5-6 and TRBJ1-1, the full variable domain is DAGVTQSPTHLIKTRGQQVTLRCSPKSGHDTVSWYQQALGQGPQFIFQYYEEEERQRGNFPDRFSGHQFPNYSSELNVNALLLGDSALYLCASSFRGPMNTEAFFGQGTRLTVV.

V usage is TRBV4-2 and J usage is TRBJ1-2; TRBD1 matches at 9 bases. The CDR3 has 15 residues. Germline V gene data show CDR1 as LGHNA and CDR2 as YNFKEQ. The trim removed 3 bases at V and 8 bases at J, leaving 10 bases unmatched. In DNA form, the CDR3 reads TGTGCCAGCAGCCACCTTGGACAGGGGAGAGGCGGCTACACCTTC. This gives the protein CASSHLGQGRGGYTF.

CDR3 sequence reads: CASSFTRQANSPLHF. CDR3 in DNA: TGTGCCAGCAGCTTCACCCGACAGGCCAATTCACCCCTCCACTTT. V gene TRBV7-9 combines with J gene TRBJ1-6; TRBD1 might be the D (6 bases). Per germline, CDR1 SEHNR and CDR2 FQNEAQ (reference sequence). V gave up 3 bases and J gave up 7 bases, with 13 bases separating them. This CDR3 is 15 amino acids long.

The sample holds a few counts of this clone. The chain has TRBV5-6 and TRBJ2-7, with TRBD2 as a possible D gene (5 bases). CDR1 is SGHDT, CDR2 YYEEEE, per germline. This CDR3 has 11 residues. V was trimmed by 10 bases and J by 0 bases, leaving 8 bases between them. DNA of the CDR3: TGTGCCTCGAGCGGCTCCTACGAGCAGTACTTC. Its protein is CASSGSYEQYF.

The chain has TRBV5-1 and TRBJ2-3, with 7 bases matching TRBD2. With 4 bases clipped from V and 5 bases from J, the junction kept 16 bases outside the gene matches. Germline-derived CDR1 and CDR2 are SGHRS and YFSETQ. This CDR3 comprises 17 residues. The CDR3 region has the DNA TGCGCCAGCAGCCAATCCTCCCGGGGCCCGGGGGGAGATACGCAGTATTTT. As protein: CASSQSSRGPGGDTQYF.

The chain uses TRBV5-1 and TRBJ1-2; D not resolved. The CDR3 is 16 amino acids. CDR1 and CDR2 (germline): SGHRS, YFSETQ. Trimming left V 0 bases short and J 1 base short, with 13 bases between. The CDR3 sequence: CASSLGGASINYGYTF. In DNA form, the CDR3 reads TGCGCCAGCAGCTTGGGGGGAGCTTCTATTAACTATGGCTACACCTTC.

This clone was detected a few times. V and J are TRBV5-4 and TRBJ2-7; 7 bases are shared with TRBD2. The CDR3 runs to 11 residues. After removal of 7 bases from V and 7 bases from J, the junction contained 5 bases not matched to a gene. Germline CDR1 is SGHNT and CDR2 is YYREEE (reference sequence). The CDR3 nucleotides read TGTGCCAGCGAGCGGGGAGGTGAGCAGTACTTC. This encodes CASERGGEQYF.

This chain links TRBV15 with TRBJ2-1, with 11 nucleotides matching TRBD2. The CDR3 consists of 18 residues. CDR1 is LNHNV, CDR2 YYDKDF, per germline (reference sequence). Trimming at V came to 5 bases and at J to 4 bases, leaving 13 bases not matched to a gene. The CDR3 loop is CATSGLAGGPLLYNEQFF. Here the CDR3 DNA reads TGTGCCACCAGCGGCCTAGCGGGGGGACCTCTTCTTTACAATGAGCAGTTCTTC.

This rearrangement joins TRBV2 to TRBJ2-7; possibly TRBD2 for D (5 bases). V lost 3 bases and J 5 bases, leaving 8 bases between the germline ends. Germline CDR1 is SNHLY and CDR2 is FYNNEI. The CDR3 has 12 amino acids. The CDR3 region is CASSEAGNEQYF. CDR3 coding DNA: TGTGCCAGCAGTGAGGCCGGGAACGAGCAGTACTTC.

The V gene is TRBV19, the J gene TRBJ1-2, with D perhaps matching TRBD1 (5 bases). Per the germline V gene, CDR1 is LNHDA and CDR2 is SQIVND (reference sequence). This CDR3 has 16 amino acids. V was trimmed by 8 bases and J by 7 bases, leaving 26 bases between them. The CDR3 nucleotides are TGTGCCAGTTCTGTCCTCAGGGACTCTAACTATGGTGGCTACACCTTC. It is translated as CASSVLRDSNYGGYTF.

This clone showed up just once. The V call is TRBV2, the J call TRBJ2-5; 9 nucleotides align to TRBD1. The CDR3 sequence is 12 residues long. V dropped 6 bases and J dropped 5; count of bases not matched to a gene: 1. Germline CDR1 is SNHLY and CDR2 is FYNNEI. The CDR3 is CASRGQGETQYF. The CDR3 bases are TGTGCCAGCAGAGGACAGGGGGAGACCCAGTACTTC.

V usage is TRBV25-1 and J usage is TRBJ2-7, with 7 bases lining up with TRBD1. Per the germline V gene, CDR1 is MGHDK and CDR2 is SYGVNS. J gave up 4 bases and V 8 bases, and 8 bases lay outside the gene matches. The CDR3 spans 13 residues. This CDR3 reads CASGKGAIYEQYF. CDR3 bases: TGTGCCAGCGGGAAGGGGGCTATATACGAGCAGTACTTC.

The V and J genes are TRBV30 and TRBJ1-2; weak D call: TRBD1 (6 bases). This CDR3 spans 12 amino acids. The V end was cut by 8 bases, the J end by 1 base, with 11 bases between. The germline V gene has CDR1 GTSNPN and CDR2 SVGIG (reference sequence). The CDR3 sequence is CALEDSNYGYTF. The CDR3, as DNA: TGTGCCCTGGAGGACAGTAACTATGGCTACACCTTC.